The T cell receptor (beta chain) described here comes from a study of cytomegalovirus exposure and HLA in healthy donors. About the research overall: Earlier sequencing of about 179 million T cells yielded around 100 million unique TCR beta sequences. Regarding the study as a whole: TCR beta chains associated with HLA were, in a later analysis, more clonally expanded than equally common others.

The study sampled nominally healthy donors, though unrecorded immune exposures were likely. On this clone: Its target is unknown.

The PCR was carried out with 60 Vbeta primers and 13 Jbeta primers. Sequenced by immunoSEQ multiplex PCR; TCRdb stores in-frame clones only, minus some. The sample records approximately 150,000 clones, 80% to 90% being singletons. The germline CDR1 and CDR2 sequences are LNHDA and SQIVND (reference sequence). This CDR3 has 13 amino acids. Trimming left V 5 bases short and J 12 bases short, with 20 bases between. The rearrangement links TRBV19 to TRBJ2-7; TRBD2 might be the D (6 bases). This receptor was obtained from a woman aged 40 to 50 in good health and CMV-seropositive. The sequenced sample consisted of PBMCs. In DNA form, the CDR3 reads TGTGCCAGTAGTCAAACCGGAGGGGCTTATGCGTACTTC. It specifies CASSQTGGAYAYF.